This T cell receptor beta chain was identified during a study of T cells after yellow fever vaccination (dated by TCRdb to about 2019). Looking at the study overall: The SMART-Seq v4 Ultra Low Input RNA kit was used to prepare libraries from fractions with low cell numbers. Bulk PBMC replicates and cell subsets were isolated from blood drawn at multiple timepoints before and after both primary and secondary immunization. To follow T-cell clones before and after both primary and booster YFV17D yellow fever vaccination, bulk TCR alpha and beta repertoires underwent longitudinal sequencing. Two healthy male donors, one aged 18 to 30 and one aged 30 to 40 years, made up the cohort. The full study reports these points: Computational filtering was needed because FACS-sorted repertoires could contain abundant contaminating clonotypes from the bulk population. A small share of clonotypes occurred in both CD4 and CD8 compartments, likely arising from convergent recombination. The secondary T-cell response was weaker than the primary response but faster, peaking on day 5 instead of day 15. Because the study included only a couple of donors, the extent to which the findings can be generalized is limited. Most clones expanded after primary vaccination (almost 97% of CD4 and approximately 90% of CD8) were re-detected after the booster, suggesting that broad memory maintenance occurred.

The treatment or condition label here, explained by the study, means: live attenuated yellow fever vaccine strain. At each blood-draw timepoint, two biological replicates of bulk PBMCs were obtained. A standard Ficoll-Paque protocol was used to isolate PBMCs from peripheral blood. TriZol was used to extract RNA from bulk PBMCs, from CD4 and CD8 fractions, and from dextramer-positive and dextramer-negative fractions. The CDR3 contains 15 residues, cysteine and phenylalanine counted. Only the CDR3 DNA is retained, 45 bases long and in frame from the first base. CDR1 and CDR2 (MDHEN, SYDVKM) derive from the germline V gene. Trimming takes 6 bases from V and 2 bases from J, and the germline ends sit 14 bases apart. TCR cDNA was synthesized by 5'RACE template switching, through which a universal primer site and unique molecular identifiers were introduced. Priming for cDNA synthesis came from both the TCR alpha and TCR beta constant segments. Two PCR steps were used to amplify libraries, with sample barcodes and sequencing adapters being added in the second step. Libraries were sequenced on Illumina HiSeq 2500 (2x100 bp) or NovaSeq (2x150 bp). Concerning the study's data processing: MIGEC handled demultiplexing of reads and collapsing into UMI consensus sequences, while MiXCR performed V(D)J alignment. Using edgeR on replicate PBMC samples, clonotypes were called vaccine-responding if FDR was below 0.01 and the log2 fold change was above 5 up to day 15. Bulk clonotypes were assigned CD4 or CD8 identity according to which sequenced CD4 or CD8 repertoire held them at higher abundance. The public reads were run again by TCRdb, first through fastp at Q25 and then through MiXCR, and only productive beta chains were kept. Entries that share a CDR3 protein sequence are merged under the most common genes and DNA. None of the V and J calls come from the authors' own analysis; TCRdb made them. The sample has a few hundred thousand distinct CDR3 sequences on record, 7% to 10% of them singletons. Jointly, the top ten make up roughly 18% of the sample.

In its sample, this clonotype was seen many times. This receptor's antigen is unknown. Within one base of it there is no much larger clone, and no base qualities were kept. This material consisted of PBMCs, taken around 45 days after the first yellow fever vaccination. This clonotype originated in a man younger than 35 who received the YFV17D yellow fever vaccine. The rearrangement combines TRBV28 with TRBJ1-5, with the D gene uncertain. The sequenced DNA is TGTGCCAGCAGGACGATGGGGTCGGGCAATCAGCCCCAGCATTTT. Translated, this is CASRTMGSGNQPQHF.